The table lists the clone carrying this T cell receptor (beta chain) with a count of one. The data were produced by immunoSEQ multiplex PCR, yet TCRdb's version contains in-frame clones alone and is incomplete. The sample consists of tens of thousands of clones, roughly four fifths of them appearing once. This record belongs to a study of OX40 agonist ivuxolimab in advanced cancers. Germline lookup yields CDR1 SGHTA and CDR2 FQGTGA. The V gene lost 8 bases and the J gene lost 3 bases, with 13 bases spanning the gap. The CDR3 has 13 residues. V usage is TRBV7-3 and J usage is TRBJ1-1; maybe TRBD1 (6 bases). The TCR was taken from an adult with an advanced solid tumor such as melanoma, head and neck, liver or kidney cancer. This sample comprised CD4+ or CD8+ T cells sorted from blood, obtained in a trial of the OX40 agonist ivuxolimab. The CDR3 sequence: CASSTNRDTEAFF. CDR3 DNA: TGTGCCAGCTCAACTAACAGGGACACTGAAGCTTTCTTT.